This TCR beta chain was identified during a study of blood T cell repertoires in COVID-19. At the level of the study: Acute and convalescent COVID-19 specimens originated in the United States, Italy and Spain. From T cells, B-cell-depleted T cells, or PBMCs came the material, which was cDNA or gDNA.

With 0 bases clipped from V and 0 bases from J, the junction kept 6 bases outside the gene matches. The germline gives CDR1 SGDLS, CDR2 YYNGEE. The CDR3 runs 17 residues. Original data processing: Counts of nucleated cells, estimated from reference gene primer amplification, were obtained. Sequenced by immunoSEQ multiplex PCR; TCRdb stores in-frame clones only, minus some. The D gene and trimming were derived from the DNA, and the V and J assignments and clone size from that table. The sample contains approximately 340,000 clones, approximately 90% of which appear only once. Patients of the Seattle cohort, enrolled during active infection, were followed longitudinally.

This sequence was found in a man younger than 40 with COVID-19, enrolled during active disease. The chain has TRBV9 and TRBJ2-3; TRBD2 matches 8 bases. The sequenced sample was peripheral blood. CDR3 amino acids: CASSVAPSSGSTDTQYF. CDR3 nucleotide sequence: TGTGCCAGCAGCGTAGCCCCCTCTAGCGGGAGCACAGATACGCAGTATTTT.